The next 26 T cell receptor beta chains were all read from a single sample in a study of monozygotic twins with inflammatory bowel disease. One entry per CDR3 protein, without DNA, is what TCRdb gives after re-calling the 5' RACE reads. The listing records under 45,000 distinct CDR3 sequences. Material: blood. These receptors originate from a human donor with ulcerative colitis or Crohn's disease, or a healthy co-twin of an affected twin (not recorded which).

This rearrangement joins TRBV5-1 to TRBJ2-5; absent DNA, TCRdb's TRBD2 call cannot be checked. The CDR3 runs to 15 residues. The germline CDR1 and CDR2 sequences are SGHRS and YFSETQ. CDR3 sequence reads: CASSIGTRGRETQYF.

V gene TRBV18 combines with J gene TRBJ1-1; TCRdb lists TRBD1, though no DNA is available to test this call. The CDR3 contains 13 residues. Germline lookup yields CDR1 KGHSH and CDR2 LQKENI. The CDR3 loop reads CASSHDRDTEAFF.

The chain uses TRBV28 and TRBJ1-1. The germline V gene has CDR1 MDHEN and CDR2 SYDVKM. The CDR3 runs to 12 residues. The CDR3 reads CASSSTFDAAFF.

V and J are TRBV20-1 and TRBJ2-7; TCRdb indicates TRBD2, and absent DNA this call remains unverified. The length of the CDR3 is 15 residues. CDR1 and CDR2 from the germline V gene are DFQATT and SNEGSKA (reference sequence). The CDR3 loop reads CSARGFGGRAGEQYF.

V and J are TRBV12-3 or TRBV12-4 and TRBJ2-1; the TCRdb D gene call, TRBD2, has no DNA to confirm it. This CDR3 comprises 14 residues. This CDR3 reads CASKLAGGPGEQFF.

This chain joins TRBV4-1 and TRBJ1-5. The CDR3 spans 15 residues. CDR1 is MGHRA and CDR2 is YSYEKL in the germline V gene. CDR3 amino acids: CASSQEESGNQPQHF.

This chain links TRBV28 with TRBJ1-1. This CDR3 is built from 15 residues. Germline V CDR1 and CDR2: MDHEN, SYDVKM. This CDR3 reads CASSLLVRLNTEAFF.

V and J are TRBV6-4 and TRBJ1-3. The CDR3 is made up of 11 amino acids. The germline CDR1 and CDR2 sequences are MRHNA and SNTAGT. CDR3 residues: CASALRNTIYF.

This chain uses TRBV6-5 with TRBJ1-1; TCRdb's D gene call, TRBD1, goes unchecked for lack of DNA. Germline assignment: CDR1 MNHEY and CDR2 SVGAGI. CDR3 length equals 14 residues. This chain's CDR3 is CASRMRGSSTEAFF.

The CDR3 loop reads CASSSVSGANVLTF. The J gene is TRBJ2-6, the V gene TRBV19. The CDR3 length is 14 residues. Per germline, CDR1 LNHDA and CDR2 SQIVND (reference sequence).

The CDR3 loop is CASSHRLAEIQETQYF. V and J are TRBV19 and TRBJ2-5; TCRdb's D gene call, TRBD2, goes unchecked for lack of DNA. This CDR3 contains 16 residues. The germline CDR1 and CDR2 sequences are LNHDA and SQIVND (reference sequence).

The rearrangement joins TRBV29-1 to TRBJ2-3. Looked up from germline, CDR1 is SQVTM and CDR2 is ANQGSEA. CDR3 length equals 13 residues. This CDR3 reads CSVVPDSTDTQYF.

This chain's CDR3 is CSARTGGETQYF. The V call is TRBV20-1, the J call TRBJ2-5; TCRdb designates TRBD1, a call that cannot be tested without DNA. This CDR3 has 12 amino acids. Germline V gene sequence: CDR1 DFQATT, CDR2 SNEGSKA (reference sequence).

The V and J genes are TRBV10-3 and TRBJ1-1. The CDR3 has 14 residues. Germline CDR1 reads ENHRY; CDR2 reads SYGVKD. The CDR3 is CAISLSTGNTEAFF.

The V gene is TRBV11-2, the J gene TRBJ2-5. The CDR3 contains 16 residues. Germline CDR1 is SGHAT and CDR2 is FQNNGV. CDR3 residues: CASSLTDPPTFGTQYF.

This rearrangement joins TRBV29-1 to TRBJ1-4; with no DNA, the TCRdb D assignment of TRBD1 cannot be verified. The CDR3 is made up of 12 amino acids. Germline CDR1 SQVTM, CDR2 ANQGSEA. CDR3 sequence reads: CSGITGAEKLFF.

The chain uses TRBV28 and TRBJ2-1. Germline V gives CDR1 MDHEN, CDR2 SYDVKM. The CDR3 spans 13 residues. Here the CDR3 reads CASSFQDGHEQFF.

The chain recombines TRBV7-3 with TRBJ2-7; the TCRdb call, TRBD2, lacks DNA for checking. This CDR3 is built from 16 residues. CDR1 is SGHTA and CDR2 is FQGTGA in the germline V gene. The chain's CDR3 is CASSPSGGTSRYEQYF.

This rearrangement joins TRBV9 to TRBJ2-7. This CDR3 has 14 residues. Germline V gene sequence: CDR1 SGDLS, CDR2 YYNGEE. CDR3 loop: CASSEQPNSYEQYF.

The genes are TRBV9 and TRBJ2-5; the TRBD1 assignment by TCRdb is unverifiable without DNA. This CDR3 has 13 amino acids. CDR1 and CDR2 from the germline V gene are SGDLS and YYNGEE. The CDR3 sequence is CASSAWDSGTQYF.

The chain employs TRBV11-2 and TRBJ1-2; TCRdb's D gene call, TRBD1, goes unchecked for lack of DNA. Germline CDR1 is SGHAT and CDR2 is FQNNGV. The CDR3 extends over 14 amino acids. CDR3 in amino acids: CASSLLGGGYGYTF.

This chain joins TRBV24-1 and TRBJ2-2; TCRdb's D call of TRBD2 is untestable without DNA. In germline, CDR1 is KGHDR, CDR2 SFDVKD. This CDR3 is 15 amino acids long. CDR3 sequence: CATRTSGSHTGELFF.

The rearrangement uses TRBV3-1 and TRBJ1-5. This CDR3 comprises 14 residues. In germline, CDR1 is LGHDT, CDR2 YNNKEL (reference sequence). The CDR3 is CASSQDRQNQPQHF.

This chain links TRBV6-2 or TRBV6-3 with TRBJ2-7; the D call of TRBD2 rests on TCRdb alone, since no DNA is present to check it. Germline V lookup: CDR1 MNHEY, CDR2 SVGEGT. The CDR3 is 16 amino acids. The CDR3 is CASSYGFASGGYEQYF.

The rearrangement joins TRBV3-1 to TRBJ1-6. The CDR3 runs 15 residues. The germline CDR1 and CDR2 sequences are LGHDT and YNNKEL (reference sequence). The CDR3 loop reads CASSQDGMEDSPLHF.

CDR3 amino acids: CASTFRRGETQYF. The chain uses TRBV7-2 and TRBJ2-5. Germline values: CDR1 SGHTA, CDR2 FQGNSA. The CDR3 is 13 amino acids.